This is a list of T cell receptor beta chains from one sample in a study of PD-1 blockade in mismatch repair-deficient tumors. Some clones are missing from TCRdb's copy, which holds only in-frame ones; the method was immunoSEQ multiplex PCR. The data show under 95,000 clones, about four fifths seen once. This sample comprised peripheral blood, obtained 44 weeks after starting pembrolizumab. The receptors come from an adult with mismatch repair-deficient cancer. Each CDR3 is given with its conserved first and last residue.

J: TRBJ2-3; V: TRBV12-5; CDR3: CASGLVVGDTDTQYF
J: TRBJ2-2; V: TRBV7-2; CDR3: CASSPPSSGSTGELFF
J: TRBJ1-1; V: TRBV15; CDR3: CATSRGGNTEAFF
J: TRBJ2-3; V: TRBV10-2; CDR3: CASSRQGDGTDTQYF
J: TRBJ1-1; V: TRBV5-4; CDR3: CASSLGPLVHAFF
J: TRBJ2-1; V: TRBV9; CDR3: CASSVASGNNEQFF
J: TRBJ2-3; V: TRBV6-6; CDR3: CASSRDRGSDTQYF
J: TRBJ2-1; V: TRBV25-1; CDR3: CASSVGASANNEQFF
J: TRBJ2-2; V: TRBV11-3; CDR3: CASSLDGRATGELFF
J: TRBJ2-3; V: TRBV15; CDR3: CATSHGGSTDTQYF
J: TRBJ2-7; V: TRBV27; CDR3: CASSSRGGRVSYEQYF
J: TRBJ2-1; V: TRBV6-1; CDR3: CASRGTSGRAAEQFF
J: TRBJ1-1; V: TRBV5-1; CDR3: CASSLEGQRNTEAFF
J: TRBJ2-3; V: TRBV7-2; CDR3: CASSTRQGTDTQYF
J: TRBJ2-7; V: TRBV27; CDR3: CASSLSLASSEQYF
J: TRBJ2-3; V: TRBV5-1; CDR3: CASSLGQARDTQYF
J: TRBJ1-2; V: TRBV19; CDR3: CATRDINYGYTF
J: TRBJ2-3; V: TRBV29-1; CDR3: CSVEVAGGSDTQYF
J: TRBJ2-7; V: TRBV9; CDR3: CASTSQVGAPLGEQYF
J: TRBJ1-5; V: TRBV7-2; CDR3: CASSLVQGDGQPQHF
J: TRBJ1-4; V: TRBV11-2; CDR3: CASSIAGAVSEKLFF
J: TRBJ1-4; V: TRBV28; CDR3: CASSSPTGSNEKLFF
J: TRBJ1-1; V: TRBV9; CDR3: CASSVAGATNTEAFF
J: TRBJ2-1; V: TRBV6-1; CDR3: CASWGQREGDEQFF
J: TRBJ2-3; V: TRBV13; CDR3: CASSLPSGRVGDTQYF
J: TRBJ2-1; V: TRBV11-2; CDR3: CASSPRELFYNEQFF
J: TRBJ2-1; V: TRBV7-7; CDR3: CASSLGSGRGNNEQFF
J: TRBJ1-1; V: TRBV15; CDR3: CATSRDRGNTEAFF
J: TRBJ1-1; V: TRBV4-2; CDR3: CASSQERDWPGAFF
J: TRBJ2-1; V: TRBV14; CDR3: CASNTPTSGYNEQFF
J: TRBJ1-1; V: TRBV7-8; CDR3: CASTFTSTGGNTEAFF
J: TRBJ2-2; V: TRBV19; CDR3: CASRLTGRDTGELFF
J: TRBJ2-3; V: TRBV5-1; CDR3: CASSGSATDTQYF
J: TRBJ1-1; V: TRBV27; CDR3: CASGAMNTEAFF
J: TRBJ2-7; V: TRBV19; CDR3: CASSIRDQSPYEQYF
J: TRBJ2-1; V: TRBV7-3; CDR3: CASSLTLATYNEQFF
J: TRBJ2-1; V: TRBV12-2; CDR3: CASRLGVGGSSSYNEQFF
J: TRBJ2-7; V: TRBV9; CDR3: CASSVLPGGNYEQYF
J: TRBJ1-2; V: TRBV10-3; CDR3: CAISDGTGSYGYTF
J: TRBJ1-2; V: TRBV9; CDR3: CASSVAQMGYTF
J: TRBJ2-1; V: TRBV11-3; CDR3: CASSFTSGLYNEQFF
J: TRBJ2-5; V: TRBV19; CDR3: CASSILGRVQETQYF
J: TRBJ2-3; V: TRBV5-1; CDR3: CASSSSGSPDTQYF
J: TRBJ2-5; V: TRBV7-6; CDR3: CASSSTPPQGARGETQYF
J: TRBJ2-1; V: TRBV10-3; CDR3: CAISELGASSYNEQFF
J: TRBJ1-2; V: TRBV2; CDR3: CASKGALRDYGYTF
J: TRBJ2-5; V: TRBV27; CDR3: CASSLSNPGLAGTGTQYF
J: TRBJ2-5; V: TRBV10-1; CDR3: CASSEKGQATQYF
J: TRBJ1-1; V: TRBV6-5; CDR3: CASRPNWNTEAFF
J: TRBJ1-4; V: TRBV6-6; CDR3: CAVRGRANEKLFF
J: TRBJ2-5; V: TRBV11-3; CDR3: CATSGDRETQYF
J: TRBJ2-3; V: TRBV5-1; CDR3: CASSLARTPPTQYF
J: TRBJ2-3; V: TRBV20-1; CDR3: CSATPGLMKYF
J: TRBJ1-2; V: TRBV6-5; CDR3: CASRQGVRNYGYTF
J: .; V: TRBV5-4; CDR3: CASSSPGLAGSSYEQYF
J: TRBJ2-3; V: TRBV7-2; CDR3: CASSSSSGGGPDTQYF
J: TRBJ2-3; V: TRBV6-5; CDR3: CASSWQTARTQYF
J: TRBJ1-4; V: TRBV12-5; CDR3: CASGQGEQVEKLFF
J: TRBJ2-2; V: TRBV2; CDR3: CASKRGAGELFF